This TCR beta chain derives from a study of cytomegalovirus exposure and HLA in healthy donors. With 60 Vbeta and 13 Jbeta primers, the PCR was carried out. Measured with immunoSEQ multiplex PCR; TCRdb has only the in-frame clones, and not every one. The repertoire holds 150,000 to 200,000 clones, with 80% as singletons. A note on this clone: As yet, its antigen is unknown.

Overall study findings and caveats: TRBV6-2, TRBV6-3 and other indistinguishable V segments were excluded.

The V end lost 0 bases, the J end lost 1 base, and 12 bases lay between the germline ends. The CDR3 has 16 amino acids. The V gene's germline CDR1 is MNHEY and CDR2 SMNVEV (reference sequence). At collection, donors were nominally healthy, but unrecorded immune exposures were probable. J is TRBJ1-1 and V is TRBV27; tentative D call: TRBD1 (6 bases). The sequence derives from a girl aged 10 to 17 in good health and CMV-seropositive. Sequenced sample: PBMCs. The CDR3 nucleotides are TGTGCCAGCAGTTTATCTCCAGGGGATGGGAACACTGAAGCTTTCTTT. Translated: CASSLSPGDGNTEAFF.